Listed below are T cell receptor beta chains from one sample, sequenced in a study of blood T cell repertoires in COVID-19. TCRdb's table, derived via immunoSEQ multiplex PCR, lists solely in-frame clones and lacks some. The data show tens of thousands of clones, 90% seen once. The sequenced sample was peripheral blood. All receptors derive from a man over 45 with acute or convalescent COVID-19. CDR3s include the opening cysteine and the closing phenylalanine or tryptophan. D genes are given only for firm matches. Only part of the rows carry a size: once, few, many, or a class if the clone is expanded.

>TRBV9|TRBJ2-1|TRBD2|NA
CASSVTSGTSSYNEQFF
TGTGCCAGCAGCGTAACCAGCGGGACGAGCTCCTACAATGAGCAGTTCTTC
>TRBV29-1|TRBJ1-1|NA|few
CSVSGNTEAFF
TGCAGCGTTTCAGGAAACACTGAAGCTTTCTTT
>TRBV29-1|TRBJ2-5|TRBD2|NA
CSVGPGLGQETQYF
TGCAGCGTCGGACCGGGACTAGGGCAAGAGACCCAGTACTTC
>TRBV24-1|TRBJ1-5|NA|NA
CATSDRTPNQPQHF
TGTGCCACCAGTGACAGGACACCTAATCAGCCCCAGCATTTT
>TRBV11-2|TRBJ2-5|NA|NA
CASSYDLGGGETQYF
TGTGCCAGCAGCTACGACCTCGGGGGTGGGGAGACCCAGTACTTC
>TRBV6-6|TRBJ2-7|NA|NA
CASGYRGGEQYF
TGTGCCAGCGGGTACAGGGGAGGAGAGCAGTACTTC
>TRBV5-1|TRBJ1-1|TRBD1|NA
CASSIQGSNTEAFF
TGCGCCAGCAGTATACAGGGGTCTAACACTGAAGCTTTCTTT
>TRBV6-1|TRBJ1-2|TRBD1|NA
CASSEWGGQGAFGYTF
TGTGCCAGCAGTGAATGGGGGGGACAGGGGGCTTTTGGCTACACCTTC
>TRBV20-1|TRBJ2-5|NA|NA
CSAGPGETQYF
TGCAGTGCTGGCCCGGGTGAGACCCAGTACTTC
>TRBV19|TRBJ2-2|TRBD2|once
CASSLGLAGADTGELFF
TGTGCCAGTAGTCTGGGACTAGCGGGAGCTGATACCGGGGAGCTGTTTTTT
>TRBV10-2|TRBJ2-5|TRBD2|NA
CASSETGPGTSGRKETQYF
TGCGCCAGCAGCGAGACAGGGCCGGGGACTAGCGGGAGGAAAGAGACCCAGTACTTC
>TRBV7-9|TRBJ1-1|TRBD1|NA
CASSFPGDRGAFF
TGTGCCAGCAGCTTTCCTGGTGACAGGGGTGCTTTCTTT
>TRBV6-6|TRBJ2-3|NA|NA
CASREEGTDTQYF
TGTGCCAGCAGAGAGGAGGGCACAGATACGCAGTATTTT
>TRBV10-3|TRBJ2-3|NA|NA
CAISQSDTQYF
TGTGCCATCAGCCAGTCAGATACGCAGTATTTT
>TRBV7-2|TRBJ1-2|NA|NA
CASSLGQVNYGYTF
TGTGCCAGCAGCTTAGGTCAGGTGAACTATGGCTACACCTTC
>TRBV5-1|TRBJ1-2|NA|NA
CASSLVEDYGYTF
TGCGCCAGCAGCTTGGTCGAGGACTATGGCTACACCTTC
>TRBV27|TRBJ1-1|NA|NA
CASSLSAGLLNTEAFF
TGTGCCAGCAGTTTATCCGCGGGCTTACTGAACACTGAAGCTTTCTTT
>TRBV9|TRBJ1-3|TRBD1|NA
CASSVNQGAGNTIYF
TGTGCCAGCAGCGTGAATCAGGGGGCGGGAAACACCATATATTTT
>TRBV15|TRBJ2-7|NA|NA
CATFISGHLYEQYF
TGTGCCACCTTCATTTCGGGACACCTCTACGAGCAGTACTTC
>TRBV11-2|TRBJ1-5|NA|NA
CASSPTTAGPQHF
TGTGCCAGCAGCCCCACGACAGCGGGGCCCCAGCATTTT
>TRBV19|TRBJ2-1|TRBD2|few
CASSQLAGAYNEQFF
TGTGCCAGTAGCCAACTAGCGGGTGCCTACAATGAGCAGTTCTTC
>TRBV6-5|TRBJ2-7|TRBD1|NA
CAATGGREQYF
TGTGCCGCGACAGGGGGACGGGAGCAGTACTTC
>TRBV6-5|TRBJ2-5|NA|NA
CASSYGGETQYF
TGTGCCAGCAGTTACGGGGGGGAGACCCAGTACTTC
>TRBV27|TRBJ2-3|TRBD1|NA
CASSFISGTGALDTQYF
TGTGCCAGCAGTTTTATCTCCGGGACAGGTGCGTTGGATACGCAGTATTTT
>TRBV12-5|TRBJ1-6|NA|NA
CASAGGGRNSPLHF
TGTGCTAGTGCTGGGGGGGGGCGAAATTCACCCCTCCACTTT
>TRBV6-5|TRBJ1-2|TRBD1|NA
CASSYSQGADYGYTF
TGTGCCAGCAGTTACTCCCAGGGGGCGGACTATGGCTACACCTTC
>TRBV6-1|TRBJ2-7|TRBD2|NA
CASSVVGTSGRASYEQYF
TGTGCCAGCAGTGTAGTGGGGACTAGCGGGAGGGCCTCCTACGAGCAGTACTTC
>TRBV3-1/TRBV3-2|TRBJ1-1|NA|NA
CASSQGTPGQMNTEAFF
TGTGCCAGCAGCCAAGGCACACCAGGGCAGATGAACACTGAAGCTTTCTTT
>TRBV5-8|TRBJ1-2|NA|NA
CASSLVGGDYGYTF
TGTGCCAGCAGCTTGGTAGGGGGGGACTATGGCTACACCTTC
>TRBV6-5|TRBJ2-7|NA|NA
CASSLTGYEQYF
TGTGCCAGCAGTTTGACAGGATACGAGCAGTACTTC
>TRBV11-2|TRBJ2-2|TRBD2|once
CASSLVGGLTTGELFF
TGTGCCAGCAGCTTAGTGGGAGGGTTAACTACCGGGGAGCTGTTTTTT
>TRBV11-2|TRBJ2-7|TRBD2|NA
CASSFSGSYEQYF
TGTGCCAGCAGTTTCAGCGGGAGCTACGAGCAGTACTTC
>TRBV6-5|TRBJ2-5|TRBD1|NA
CASSYSGQHQETQYF
TGTGCCAGCAGTTACTCGGGACAGCATCAAGAGACCCAGTACTTC
>TRBV5-1|TRBJ2-1|TRBD2|once
CASSEGLLPYNEQFF
TGCGCCAGCAGCGAGGGACTACTACCCTACAATGAGCAGTTCTTC
>TRBV14|TRBJ2-3|TRBD1|NA
CASSQIQGAGTDTQYF
TGTGCCAGCAGCCAGATACAGGGGGCTGGGACAGATACGCAGTATTTT
>TRBV27|TRBJ1-2|NA|NA
CASSLKMGLIDYGYTF
TGTGCCAGCAGTCTAAAGATGGGACTGATAGACTATGGCTACACCTTC
>TRBV27|TRBJ2-5|TRBD2|few
CASSPTTLTGGGLQETQYF
TGTGCCAGCAGTCCTACCACATTGACCGGGGGGGGACTACAAGAGACCCAGTACTTC
>TRBV10-1|TRBJ2-7|NA|few
CASSDHSYEQYF
TGCGCCAGCAGTGACCACAGCTACGAGCAGTACTTC
>TRBV5-1|TRBJ2-7|NA|NA
CASSLLRGYEQYF
TGCGCCAGCAGCCTCCTTCGAGGGTACGAGCAGTACTTC
>TRBV7-9|TRBJ2-7|TRBD2|NA
CASSLGTGGNHEQYF
TGTGCCAGCAGCTTAGGAACGGGAGGTAATCACGAGCAGTACTTC
>TRBV7-2|TRBJ2-5|TRBD1|NA
CASSFDRGQETQYF
TGTGCCAGCAGCTTCGACAGGGGCCAAGAGACCCAGTACTTC
>TRBV27|TRBJ1-5|NA|NA
CASSFQGANQPQHF
TGTGCCAGCAGTTTTCAAGGGGCGAATCAGCCCCAGCATTTT
>TRBV24-1|TRBJ2-2|NA|NA
CATSESTGELFF
TGTGCCACCAGTGAGTCTACCGGGGAGCTGTTTTTT
>TRBV19|TRBJ1-2|NA|NA
CASSMELVLSNYGYTF
TGTGCCAGTAGTATGGAGCTGGTACTCTCTAACTATGGCTACACCTTC
>TRBV7-2|TRBJ2-5|TRBD1|NA
CASSLVQTGGVETQYF
TGTGCCAGCAGCTTAGTCCAGACAGGGGGCGTCGAGACCCAGTACTTC
>TRBV5-6|TRBJ1-1|NA|NA
CASSSGTNEAFF
TGTGCCAGCAGCTCCGGGACAAATGAAGCTTTCTTT
>TRBV30|TRBJ2-5|TRBD2|NA
CAWRSLAVGYQETQYF
TGTGCCTGGAGGAGTCTAGCGGTCGGGTACCAAGAGACCCAGTACTTC
>TRBV29-1|TRBJ1-2|NA|NA
CSARGQVNYGYTF
TGCAGCGCCAGGGGCCAGGTTAACTATGGCTACACCTTC